This T cell receptor beta chain was captured in a study of T-cell memory formation after mild COVID-19. Overall study findings and caveats: From day 15 to 85, contracting clones were balanced between CD4 and CD8, whereas later expanders leaned toward CD4+. Some responding clones appeared in pre-infection memory, suggesting cross-reactive memory joined.

As concerns this clonotype: Its antigen is undetermined.

TCRdb re-analysed the 5' RACE reads in MiXCR, keeping a single row per CDR3 protein. Of roughly 89,000 distinct CDR3 sequences in the sample, 10% to 15% are singletons; the top ten hold about 27%. CDR1 and CDR2 from the germline V gene are MNHEY and SVGAGI. CDR3 length equals 15 residues. The V end was cut by 2 bases, the J end by 0 bases, with 7 bases between. The sequencing sample was made of PBMCs or a T cell subset sorted from them (not recorded which). This receptor was taken from an adult woman who had mild COVID-19 (a few samples of this study predate the infection). Cell type and time point are not known. The chain links TRBV6-5 to TRBJ2-2; D is undetermined. The DNA for the CDR3 is TGTGCCAGCAGTTACGTGGGTACGAACACCGGGGAGCTGTTTTTT. Encoded protein: CASSYVGTNTGELFF.